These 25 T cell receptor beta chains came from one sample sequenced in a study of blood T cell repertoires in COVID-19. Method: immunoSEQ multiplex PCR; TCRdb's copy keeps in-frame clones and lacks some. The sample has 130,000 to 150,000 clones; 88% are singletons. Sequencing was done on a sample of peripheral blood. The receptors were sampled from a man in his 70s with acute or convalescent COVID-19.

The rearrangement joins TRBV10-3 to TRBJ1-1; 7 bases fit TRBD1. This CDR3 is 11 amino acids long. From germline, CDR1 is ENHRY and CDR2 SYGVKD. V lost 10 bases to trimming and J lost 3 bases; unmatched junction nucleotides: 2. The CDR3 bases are TGTGCCACTACAGGGGACACTGAAGCTTTCTTT. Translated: CATTGDTEAFF.

CDR3 bases: TGTGCCAGCAGATCCGGTCAGCCCCAGCATTTT. Its translation is CASRSGQPQHF. This chain connects TRBV28 to TRBJ1-5; D is ambiguous. The CDR3 contains 11 residues. Germline V lookup: CDR1 MDHEN, CDR2 SYDVKM. V dropped 6 bases and J dropped 6 bases, with 6 bases sitting between them.

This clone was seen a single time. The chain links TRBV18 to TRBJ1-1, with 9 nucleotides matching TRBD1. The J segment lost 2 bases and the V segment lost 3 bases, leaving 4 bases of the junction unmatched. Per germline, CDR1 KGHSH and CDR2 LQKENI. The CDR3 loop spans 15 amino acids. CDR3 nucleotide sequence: TGTGCCAGCTCACCTGAACAGGGGGCCAACACTGAAGCTTTCTTT. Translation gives CASSPEQGANTEAFF.

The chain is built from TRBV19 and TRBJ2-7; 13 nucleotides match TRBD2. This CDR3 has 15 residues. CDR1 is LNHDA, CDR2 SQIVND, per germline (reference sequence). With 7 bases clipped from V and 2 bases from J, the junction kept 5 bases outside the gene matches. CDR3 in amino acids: CASTEGTSGAYEQYF. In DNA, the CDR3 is TGTGCCAGTACCGAGGGGACTAGCGGGGCCTACGAGCAGTACTTC.

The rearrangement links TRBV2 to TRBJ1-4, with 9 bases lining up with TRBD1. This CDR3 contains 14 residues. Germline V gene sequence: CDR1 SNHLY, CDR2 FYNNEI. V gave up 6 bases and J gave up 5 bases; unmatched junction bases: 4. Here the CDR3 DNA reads TGTGCCAGCAGATACAGGGGGCAGAATGAAAAACTGTTTTTT. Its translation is CASRYRGQNEKLFF.

The CDR3 loop reads CASSQPPTEETQYF. The CDR3 coding sequence is TGTGCCAGCAGCCAACCTCCCACAGAAGAGACCCAGTACTTC. This chain uses TRBV3-1 (or the pseudogene TRBV3-2) with TRBJ2-5; D uncertain. Germline loops: CDR1 LGHDT, CDR2 YNNKEL (reference sequence). CDR3 size: 14 residues. Trimming stripped 2 bases from V and 3 bases from J, with 10 bases between.

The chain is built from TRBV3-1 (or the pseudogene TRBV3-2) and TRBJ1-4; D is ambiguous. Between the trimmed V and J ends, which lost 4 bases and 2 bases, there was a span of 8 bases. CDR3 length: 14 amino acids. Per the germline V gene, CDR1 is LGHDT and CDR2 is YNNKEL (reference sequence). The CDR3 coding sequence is TGTGCCAGCAGCCCCGGAGGGACTAATGAAAAACTGTTTTTT. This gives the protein CASSPGGTNEKLFF.

CDR3 nucleotides: TGTGCCTGCGACGGACAGGGCGCGCAGTTCTTC. It is translated as CACDGQGAQFF. The chain joins TRBV30 to TRBJ2-1; 8 bases are shared with TRBD1. The CDR3 runs 11 residues. Per the germline V gene, CDR1 is GTSNPN and CDR2 is SVGIG (reference sequence). V gave up 6 bases and J gave up 12 bases; unmatched junction bases: 7.

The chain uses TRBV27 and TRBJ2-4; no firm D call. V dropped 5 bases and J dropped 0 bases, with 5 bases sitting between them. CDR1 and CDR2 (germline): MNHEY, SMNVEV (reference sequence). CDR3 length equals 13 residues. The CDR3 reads CASSPLAKNIQYF. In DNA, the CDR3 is TGTGCCAGCAGTCCACTAGCCAAAAACATTCAGTACTTC.

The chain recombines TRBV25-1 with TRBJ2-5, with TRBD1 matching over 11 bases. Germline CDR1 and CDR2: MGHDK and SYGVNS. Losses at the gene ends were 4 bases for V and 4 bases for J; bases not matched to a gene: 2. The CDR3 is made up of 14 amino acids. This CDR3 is CASSVGTGGETQYF. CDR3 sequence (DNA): TGTGCCAGCAGTGTCGGGACAGGGGGAGAGACCCAGTACTTC.

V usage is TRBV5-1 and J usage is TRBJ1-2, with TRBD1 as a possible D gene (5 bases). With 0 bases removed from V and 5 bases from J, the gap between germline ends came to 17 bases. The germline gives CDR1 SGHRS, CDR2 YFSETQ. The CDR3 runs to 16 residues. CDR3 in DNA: TGCGCCAGCAGCTTGGGTGTTTCGGACACCTTTTATGGCTACACCTTC. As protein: CASSLGVSDTFYGYTF.

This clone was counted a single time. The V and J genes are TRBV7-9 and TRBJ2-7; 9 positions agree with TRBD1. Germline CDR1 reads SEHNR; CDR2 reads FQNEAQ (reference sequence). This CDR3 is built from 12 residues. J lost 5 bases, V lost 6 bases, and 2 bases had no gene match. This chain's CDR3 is CASSRDRDEQYF. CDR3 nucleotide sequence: TGTGCCAGCAGTAGGGACAGGGACGAGCAGTACTTC.

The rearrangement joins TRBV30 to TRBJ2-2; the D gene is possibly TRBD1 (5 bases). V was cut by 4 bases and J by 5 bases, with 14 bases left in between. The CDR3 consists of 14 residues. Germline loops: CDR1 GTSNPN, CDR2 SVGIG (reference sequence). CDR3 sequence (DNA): TGTGCCTGGACGAAGGCAGGGTTTACCGGGGAGCTGTTTTTT. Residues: CAWTKAGFTGELFF. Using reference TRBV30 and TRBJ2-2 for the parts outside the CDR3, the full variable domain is SQTIHQWPATLVQPVGSPLSLECTVEGTSNPNLYWYRQAAGRGLQLLFYSVGIGQISSEVPQNLSASRPQDRQFILSSKKLLLSDSGFYLCAWTKAGFTGELFFGEGSRLTVL.

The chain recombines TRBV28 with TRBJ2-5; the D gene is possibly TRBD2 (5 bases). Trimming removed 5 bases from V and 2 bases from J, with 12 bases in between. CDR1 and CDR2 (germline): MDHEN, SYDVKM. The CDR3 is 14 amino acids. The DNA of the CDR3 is TGTGCCAGCAGTCCTGCGGGTCTACAAGAGACCCAGTACTTC. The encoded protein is CASSPAGLQETQYF.

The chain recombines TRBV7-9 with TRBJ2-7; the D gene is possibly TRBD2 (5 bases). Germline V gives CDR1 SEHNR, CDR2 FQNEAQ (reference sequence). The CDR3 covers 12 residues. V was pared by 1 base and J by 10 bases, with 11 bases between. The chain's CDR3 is CASSLGMGEQYF. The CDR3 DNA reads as TGTGCCAGCAGCTTAGGGATGGGAGAACAGTACTTC.

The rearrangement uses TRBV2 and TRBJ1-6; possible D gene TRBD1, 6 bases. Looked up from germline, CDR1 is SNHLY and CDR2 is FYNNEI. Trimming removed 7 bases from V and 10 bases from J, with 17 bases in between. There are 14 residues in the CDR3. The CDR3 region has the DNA TGTGCCAGCACCAAACAAGCAGGGGAGTCACCCCTCCACTTT. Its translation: CASTKQAGESPLHF.

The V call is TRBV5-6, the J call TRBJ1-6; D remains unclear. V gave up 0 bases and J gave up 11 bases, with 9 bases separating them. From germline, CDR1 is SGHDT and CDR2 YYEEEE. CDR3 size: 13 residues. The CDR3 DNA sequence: TGTGCCAGCAGCTTGGCGGGAATCCCACCCCTCCACTTT. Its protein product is CASSLAGIPPLHF.

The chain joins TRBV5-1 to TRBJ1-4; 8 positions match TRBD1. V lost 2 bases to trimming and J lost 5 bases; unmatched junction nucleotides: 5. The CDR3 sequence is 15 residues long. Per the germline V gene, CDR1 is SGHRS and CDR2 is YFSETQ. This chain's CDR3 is CASSFRQGKNEKLFF. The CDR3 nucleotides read TGCGCCAGCAGCTTTCGACAGGGGAAGAATGAAAAACTGTTTTTT.

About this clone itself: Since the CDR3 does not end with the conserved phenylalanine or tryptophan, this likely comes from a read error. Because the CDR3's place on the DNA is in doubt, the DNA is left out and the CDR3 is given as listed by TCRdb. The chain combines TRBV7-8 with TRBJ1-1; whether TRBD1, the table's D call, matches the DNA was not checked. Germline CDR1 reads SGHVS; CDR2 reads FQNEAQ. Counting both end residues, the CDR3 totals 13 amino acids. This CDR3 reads CASRPGTGGEGVL.

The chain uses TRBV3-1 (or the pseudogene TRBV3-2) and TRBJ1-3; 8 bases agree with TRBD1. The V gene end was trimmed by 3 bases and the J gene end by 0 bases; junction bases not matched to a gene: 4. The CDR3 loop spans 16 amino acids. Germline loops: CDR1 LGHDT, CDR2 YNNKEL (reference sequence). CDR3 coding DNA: TGTGCCAGCAGCCATCGGGACAGGAGCTCTGGAAACACCATATATTTT. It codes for CASSHRDRSSGNTIYF.

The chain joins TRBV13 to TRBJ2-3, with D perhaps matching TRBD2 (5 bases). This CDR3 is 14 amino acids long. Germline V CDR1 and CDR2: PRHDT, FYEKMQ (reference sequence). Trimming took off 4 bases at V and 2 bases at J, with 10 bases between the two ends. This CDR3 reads CASSSSGLTDTQYF. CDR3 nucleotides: TGTGCCAGCAGCTCGAGCGGCCTCACAGATACGCAGTATTTT.

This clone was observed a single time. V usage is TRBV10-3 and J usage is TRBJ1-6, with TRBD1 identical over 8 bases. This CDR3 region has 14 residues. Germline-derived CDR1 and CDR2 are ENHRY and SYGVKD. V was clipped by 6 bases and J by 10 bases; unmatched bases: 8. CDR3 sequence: CAIRDRTGSSPLHF. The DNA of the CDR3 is TGTGCCATCAGGGATAGGACAGGGTCCTCACCCCTCCACTTT.

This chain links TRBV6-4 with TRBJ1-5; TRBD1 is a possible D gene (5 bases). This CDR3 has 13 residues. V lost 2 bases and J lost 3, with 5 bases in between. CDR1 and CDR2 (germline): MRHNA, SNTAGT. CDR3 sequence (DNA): TGTGCCAGCAGTGACGGGGCCAATCAGCCCCAGCATTTT. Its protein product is CASSDGANQPQHF.

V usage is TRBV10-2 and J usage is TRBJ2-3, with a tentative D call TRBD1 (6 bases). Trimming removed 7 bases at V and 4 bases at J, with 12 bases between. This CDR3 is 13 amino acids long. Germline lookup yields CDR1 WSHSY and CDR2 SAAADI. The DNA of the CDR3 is TGCGCCAGCAAACCGGACAGTCCAGATACGCAGTATTTT. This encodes CASKPDSPDTQYF.

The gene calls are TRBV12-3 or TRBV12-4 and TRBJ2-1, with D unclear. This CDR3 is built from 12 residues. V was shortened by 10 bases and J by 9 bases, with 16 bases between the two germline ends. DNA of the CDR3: TGTGCCACCTCGACCCCGACAAGTGAGCAGTTCTTC. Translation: CATSTPTSEQFF.